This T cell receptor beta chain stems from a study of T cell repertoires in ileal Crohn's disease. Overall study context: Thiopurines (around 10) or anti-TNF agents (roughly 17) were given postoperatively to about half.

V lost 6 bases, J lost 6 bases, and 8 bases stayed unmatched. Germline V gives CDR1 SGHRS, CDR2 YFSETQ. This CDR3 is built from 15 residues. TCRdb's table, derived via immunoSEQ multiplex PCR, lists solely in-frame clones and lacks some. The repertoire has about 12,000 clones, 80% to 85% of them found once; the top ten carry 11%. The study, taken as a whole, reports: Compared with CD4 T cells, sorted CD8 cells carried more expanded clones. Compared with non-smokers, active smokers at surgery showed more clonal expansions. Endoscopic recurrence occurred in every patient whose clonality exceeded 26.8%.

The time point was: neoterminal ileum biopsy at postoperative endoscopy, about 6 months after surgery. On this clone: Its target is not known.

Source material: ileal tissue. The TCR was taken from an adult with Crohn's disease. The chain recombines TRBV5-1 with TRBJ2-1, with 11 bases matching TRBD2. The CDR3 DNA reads TGCGCCAGCACTAGCGGGAGGAGGGCCGGCAATGAGCAGTTCTTC. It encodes CASTSGRRAGNEQFF. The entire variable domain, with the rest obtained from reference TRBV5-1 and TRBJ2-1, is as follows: KAGVTQTPRYLIKTRGQQVTLSCSPISGHRSVSWYQQTPGQGLQFLFEYFSETQRNKGNFPGRFSGRQFSNSRSEMNVSTLELGDSALYLCASTSGRRAGNEQFFGPGTRLTVL.